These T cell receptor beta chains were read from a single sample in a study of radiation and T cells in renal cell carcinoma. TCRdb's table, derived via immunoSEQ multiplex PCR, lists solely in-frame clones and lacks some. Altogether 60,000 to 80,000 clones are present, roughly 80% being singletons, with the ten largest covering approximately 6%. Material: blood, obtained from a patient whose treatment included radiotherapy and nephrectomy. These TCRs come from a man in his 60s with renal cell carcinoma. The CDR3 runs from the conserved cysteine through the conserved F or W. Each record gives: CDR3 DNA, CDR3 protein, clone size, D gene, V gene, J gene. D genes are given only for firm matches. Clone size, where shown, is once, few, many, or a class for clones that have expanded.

CDR3nt: TGCGCCAGCAGCTTGTCCGGGGCCTACGAGCAGTACTTC; CDR3aa: CASSLSGAYEQYF; abundance: once; d_gene: NA; v_gene: TRBV5-1; j_gene: TRBJ2-7
CDR3nt: TGCGCCAGCAGCCCGGGGCGGCAGGGGGTCCAAAACAATGAGCAGTTCTTC; CDR3aa: CASSPGRQGVQNNEQFF; abundance: NA; d_gene: TRBD1; v_gene: TRBV4-1; j_gene: TRBJ2-1
CDR3nt: TGTGCCAGTAGTTTCGCGGGACCGAACACCGGGGAGCTGTTTTTT; CDR3aa: CASSFAGPNTGELFF; abundance: NA; d_gene: NA; v_gene: TRBV19; j_gene: TRBJ2-2
CDR3nt: TGTGCCAGCAGTCCCGCAACGGGGGGGGTAGCTGAAGCTTTCTTT; CDR3aa: CASSPATGGVAEAFF; abundance: NA; d_gene: NA; v_gene: TRBV27; j_gene: TRBJ1-1
CDR3nt: TGTGCCAGCAGCTTAGGGGTCAATGAGCAGTTCTTC; CDR3aa: CASSLGVNEQFF; abundance: few; d_gene: NA; v_gene: TRBV7-9; j_gene: TRBJ2-1
CDR3nt: TGTGCCAGCAGCTTACCAGGGCAAAGCACTGAAGCTTTCTTT; CDR3aa: CASSLPGQSTEAFF; abundance: NA; d_gene: NA; v_gene: TRBV7-9; j_gene: TRBJ1-1
CDR3nt: TGTGCCAGCAGTTTATTGAGGCGAGGGGGGAGCTCCTACGAGCAGTACTTC; CDR3aa: CASSLLRRGGSSYEQYF; abundance: NA; d_gene: NA; v_gene: TRBV28; j_gene: TRBJ2-7
CDR3nt: TGTGCCAGCTCACCACCGGGCAGGGGGCCTGGAAACACCATATATTTT; CDR3aa: CASSPPGRGPGNTIYF; abundance: NA; d_gene: TRBD1; v_gene: TRBV18; j_gene: TRBJ1-3
CDR3nt: TGTGCCAGCAGCTTAAGTTCAATCCAGGGCTACGAGCAGTACTTC; CDR3aa: CASSLSSIQGYEQYF; abundance: NA; d_gene: NA; v_gene: TRBV7-2; j_gene: TRBJ2-7
CDR3nt: TGTGCCATCAGTGCGAGACTAGCGGATCCCTACGAGCAGTACTTC; CDR3aa: CAISARLADPYEQYF; abundance: NA; d_gene: TRBD2; v_gene: TRBV10-3; j_gene: TRBJ2-7
CDR3nt: TGTGCCACCAGCAGAGGCTTTAATGAAAAACTGTTTTTT; CDR3aa: CATSRGFNEKLFF; abundance: NA; d_gene: NA; v_gene: TRBV15; j_gene: TRBJ1-4
CDR3nt: TGTGCCAGCAGAGCGGGGCACATCACAGATACGCAGTATTTT; CDR3aa: CASRAGHITDTQYF; abundance: NA; d_gene: NA; v_gene: TRBV21-1; j_gene: TRBJ2-3
CDR3nt: TGTGCCAGCAGCTTCTTAGGGATGGGGTCCTACGAGCAGTACTTC; CDR3aa: CASSFLGMGSYEQYF; abundance: NA; d_gene: NA; v_gene: TRBV7-8; j_gene: TRBJ2-7
CDR3nt: TGTGCCAGCTCACAGGGGGGAACCTACGAGCAGTACTTC; CDR3aa: CASSQGGTYEQYF; abundance: NA; d_gene: NA; v_gene: TRBV18; j_gene: TRBJ2-7
CDR3nt: TGTGCCAGTGGGACCCTCACAGATACGCAGTATTTT; CDR3aa: CASGTLTDTQYF; abundance: NA; d_gene: NA; v_gene: TRBV2; j_gene: TRBJ2-3
CDR3nt: TGTGCCAGCAGCTACAGGGTTACTGAAGCTTTCTTT; CDR3aa: CASSYRVTEAFF; abundance: once; d_gene: NA; v_gene: TRBV6-1; j_gene: TRBJ1-1
CDR3nt: TGTGCCAGCAGTTTACTGCCAGTTCGGGGACAGGGATCAGATACGCAGTATTTT; CDR3aa: CASSLLPVRGQGSDTQYF; abundance: NA; d_gene: TRBD1; v_gene: TRBV27; j_gene: TRBJ2-3
CDR3nt: TGTGCCAGCCACAGGGGGGGGAACACTGAAGCTTTCTTT; CDR3aa: CASHRGGNTEAFF; abundance: NA; d_gene: TRBD1; v_gene: TRBV2; j_gene: TRBJ1-1
CDR3nt: TGCGCCAGCAGCTTAAATTACGAGCAGTACTTC; CDR3aa: CASSLNYEQYF; abundance: NA; d_gene: NA; v_gene: TRBV5-1; j_gene: TRBJ2-7
CDR3nt: TGTGCCAGCAGGGCCACAGATACGCAGTATTTT; CDR3aa: CASRATDTQYF; abundance: NA; d_gene: NA; v_gene: TRBV28; j_gene: TRBJ2-3
CDR3nt: TGTGCCAGCAGTTTACAGGCCGGGCAGCCCCAGCATTTT; CDR3aa: CASSLQAGQPQHF; abundance: NA; d_gene: NA; v_gene: TRBV27; j_gene: TRBJ1-5
CDR3nt: TGTGCCAGCAGGGCTGGAGGGCGGAGCACTGAAGCTTTCTTT; CDR3aa: CASRAGGRSTEAFF; abundance: once; d_gene: NA; v_gene: TRBV6-5; j_gene: TRBJ1-1
CDR3nt: TGCGCCAGCAGCCAGGAACGACAGGTAGTCTACGAGCAGTACTTC; CDR3aa: CASSQERQVVYEQYF; abundance: NA; d_gene: NA; v_gene: TRBV4-1; j_gene: TRBJ2-7
CDR3nt: TGCAGCGTTGACTCGGCGGCCTATGGCTACACCTTC; CDR3aa: CSVDSAAYGYTF; abundance: NA; d_gene: NA; v_gene: TRBV29-1; j_gene: TRBJ1-2
CDR3nt: TGTGCCAGCAGCTTGGGGGCCGGTACGGATACGCAGTATTTT; CDR3aa: CASSLGAGTDTQYF; abundance: NA; d_gene: NA; v_gene: TRBV5-5; j_gene: TRBJ2-3
CDR3nt: TGTGCCACCAGCCGTGGAAGTGAGACCCAGTACTTC; CDR3aa: CATSRGSETQYF; abundance: NA; d_gene: NA; v_gene: TRBV15; j_gene: TRBJ2-5
CDR3nt: TGCGCCAGCAGCTGGGGTAGCGGGAACGGCTACGAGCAGTACTTC; CDR3aa: CASSWGSGNGYEQYF; abundance: NA; d_gene: TRBD2; v_gene: TRBV5-1; j_gene: TRBJ2-7
CDR3nt: TGTGCCAGTAGCGATCGACCTAACCCTCGAGCTTTCTTT; CDR3aa: CASSDRPNPRAFF; abundance: NA; d_gene: NA; v_gene: TRBV19; j_gene: TRBJ1-1
CDR3nt: TGTGCCAGCAGCCAGACCCAGGTGGCCGAGCAGTACTTC; CDR3aa: CASSQTQVAEQYF; abundance: NA; d_gene: NA; v_gene: TRBV14; j_gene: TRBJ2-7
CDR3nt: TGCGCCAGCAGCTTATCAGCGGGAGTCCCAGATACGCAGTATTTT; CDR3aa: CASSLSAGVPDTQYF; abundance: NA; d_gene: TRBD2; v_gene: TRBV5-1; j_gene: TRBJ2-3
CDR3nt: TGTGCCAGCAGCGTGCAGGACAGGGGCTACGAGCAGTACTTC; CDR3aa: CASSVQDRGYEQYF; abundance: NA; d_gene: TRBD1; v_gene: TRBV9; j_gene: TRBJ2-7
CDR3nt: TGCGCCAGCAGCCAAGGAGGGAATGAGCAGTTCTTC; CDR3aa: CASSQGGNEQFF; abundance: NA; d_gene: NA; v_gene: TRBV4-3; j_gene: TRBJ2-1
CDR3nt: TGTGCCAGCAGCCCCGACAGGGTGAGCTACGAGCAGTACTTC; CDR3aa: CASSPDRVSYEQYF; abundance: NA; d_gene: TRBD1; v_gene: TRBV7-2; j_gene: TRBJ2-7
CDR3nt: TGTGCCAGCAGCGTAGGGTTGACAGGGGGAATGAGCTACAATGAGCAGTTCTTC; CDR3aa: CASSVGLTGGMSYNEQFF; abundance: NA; d_gene: TRBD1; v_gene: TRBV5-4; j_gene: TRBJ2-1
CDR3nt: TGTGCCAGCAGTTCGCACGGGGGGCTTTTCTATGGCTACACCTTC; CDR3aa: CASSSHGGLFYGYTF; abundance: NA; d_gene: NA; v_gene: TRBV28; j_gene: TRBJ1-2
CDR3nt: TGTGCCAGCAGTTACCCACAGGGGGCTAGGCAGCCCCAGCATTTT; CDR3aa: CASSYPQGARQPQHF; abundance: NA; d_gene: TRBD1; v_gene: TRBV6-6; j_gene: TRBJ1-5
CDR3nt: TGTGCCGCAGCAGCGCCCCAAATAGCGGCTAGCACAGATACGCAGTATTTT; CDR3aa: CAAAAPQIAASTDTQYF; abundance: few; d_gene: NA; v_gene: TRBV25-1; j_gene: TRBJ2-3
CDR3nt: TGTGCCAGCAGCACCACAGGGACGTCTGGAAACACCATATATTTT; CDR3aa: CASSTTGTSGNTIYF; abundance: NA; d_gene: NA; v_gene: TRBV9; j_gene: TRBJ1-3
CDR3nt: TGCGCCAGCAGCCCGCAGGGGTTGGGCGCCTACAATGAGCAGTTCTTC; CDR3aa: CASSPQGLGAYNEQFF; abundance: once; d_gene: NA; v_gene: TRBV5-1; j_gene: TRBJ2-1
CDR3nt: TGCGCCAGCAAGGTGCAGGCACAAGAGACCCAGTACTTC; CDR3aa: CASKVQAQETQYF; abundance: NA; d_gene: NA; v_gene: TRBV5-1; j_gene: TRBJ2-5
CDR3nt: TGTGCCAGCAGCGGCCCACGGGTGAACACTGAAGCTTTCTTT; CDR3aa: CASSGPRVNTEAFF; abundance: NA; d_gene: NA; v_gene: TRBV9; j_gene: TRBJ1-1
CDR3nt: TGTGCCACCAGCAGAGATCCGGGACAGACCAACATTCAGTACTTC; CDR3aa: CATSRDPGQTNIQYF; abundance: NA; d_gene: TRBD1; v_gene: TRBV15; j_gene: TRBJ2-4